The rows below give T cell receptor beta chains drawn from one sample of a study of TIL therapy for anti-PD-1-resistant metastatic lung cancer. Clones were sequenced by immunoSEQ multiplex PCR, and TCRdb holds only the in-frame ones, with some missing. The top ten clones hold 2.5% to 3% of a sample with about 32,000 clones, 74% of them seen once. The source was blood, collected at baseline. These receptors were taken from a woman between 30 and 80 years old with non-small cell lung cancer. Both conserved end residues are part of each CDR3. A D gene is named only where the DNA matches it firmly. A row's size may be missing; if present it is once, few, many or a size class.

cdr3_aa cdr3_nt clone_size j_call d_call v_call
CAMGATDDTQYF TGTGCCATGGGTGCCACCGACGATACGCAGTATTTT few TRBJ2-3 . TRBV10-3
CAHGDSYNEQFF TGTGCCCACGGGGATTCCTACAATGAGCAGTTCTTC . TRBJ2-1 . TRBV10-3
CASSPGYQETQYF TGCGCCAGCAGTCCGGGATATCAAGAGACCCAGTACTTC . TRBJ2-5 . TRBV10-1
CAGTKQGLGMNTEAFF TGTGCCGGGACCAAACAGGGGCTAGGGATGAACACTGAAGCTTTCTTT once TRBJ1-1 TRBD1 TRBV30
CASSRTAYEQYF TGTGCCAGCAGTCGGACGGCTTACGAGCAGTACTTC . TRBJ2-7 . TRBV28
CASSLESRDRDADTQYF TGTGCCAGCAGCTTAGAGTCAAGGGACAGGGACGCAGATACGCAGTATTTT . TRBJ2-3 TRBD1 TRBV13
CSGRTVSGNTIYF TGCAGCGGCCGGACAGTCTCTGGAAACACCATATATTTT . TRBJ1-3 . TRBV29-1
CSAQPGQGPNTEAFF TGCAGCGCCCAACCCGGACAGGGTCCGAACACTGAAGCTTTCTTT . TRBJ1-1 TRBD1 TRBV29-1
CASSLGGRGMTDTQYF TGTGCCAGCAGCTTAGGGGGCAGGGGGATGACAGATACGCAGTATTTT . TRBJ2-3 TRBD1 TRBV7-9
CAIRILDSADTQYF TGTGCCATCAGAATCTTGGACTCCGCAGATACGCAGTATTTT . TRBJ2-3 . TRBV10-3
CASRRGLAGETDTQYF TGTGCCAGCAGGCGGGGACTAGCGGGAGAAACAGATACGCAGTATTTT few TRBJ2-3 TRBD2 TRBV5-4
CASSQQDRKDEQFF TGTGCCAGCAGCCAACAGGACCGAAAGGATGAGCAGTTCTTC . TRBJ2-1 . TRBV4-2
CASSPGTGRETQYF TGTGCCAGCAGTCCCGGGACAGGGAGGGAGACCCAGTACTTC few TRBJ2-5 TRBD1 TRBV6-1
CAIGQGVTGELFF TGTGCCATTGGACAGGGGGTCACCGGGGAGCTGTTTTTT . TRBJ2-2 TRBD1 TRBV10-3
CASSVDSGEKLFF TGTGCCAGCAGCGTAGACAGTGGTGAAAAACTGTTTTTT few TRBJ1-4 . TRBV7-8
CASSFWTEKQFF TGTGCCAGCAGCTTCTGGACAGAGAAGCAGTTCTTC . TRBJ2-1 . TRBV5-6
CASSFGVGKGREQYF TGTGCCAGCAGCTTTGGGGTGGGGAAGGGACGCGAGCAGTACTTC . TRBJ2-7 . TRBV5-5
CASSQLGLAETQYF TGTGCCAGCAGCCAACTCGGACTAGCCGAGACCCAGTACTTC . TRBJ2-5 TRBD2 TRBV7-7
CASSFSVRDRDGVVGYTF TGTGCCAGCAGCTTTAGTGTGAGGGACAGAGACGGGGTCGTTGGCTACACCTTC . TRBJ1-2 TRBD1 TRBV5-8
CASSRGTGDHYEQYF TGTGCCAGCAGTCGTGGGACAGGGGACCACTACGAGCAGTACTTC . TRBJ2-7 TRBD1 TRBV6-5
CASSFGQSFDEQYF TGTGCCAGCAGCTTCGGACAGAGTTTTGATGAGCAGTACTTC . TRBJ2-7 . TRBV21-1
CASSYAQTRGNTIYF TGTGCCAGCAGTTACGCACAGACCCGTGGAAACACCATATATTTT . TRBJ1-3 . TRBV6-5
CASSDRTSGRAREEQYF TGTGCCAGCAGTGACCGGACTAGCGGGAGGGCCCGGGAAGAGCAGTACTTC . TRBJ2-7 TRBD2 TRBV25-1
CASSLYRNSYEQYF TGTGCCAGCAGCTTGTACAGGAATTCCTACGAGCAGTACTTC . TRBJ2-7 . TRBV7-8
CACINPGGGAEAFF TGTGCCTGTATCAATCCAGGGGGCGGCGCTGAAGCTTTCTTT . TRBJ1-1 TRBD1 TRBV30
CSVGWPSQPQHF TGCAGCGTTGGATGGCCCTCTCAGCCCCAGCATTTT . TRBJ1-5 . TRBV29-1
CASSLARGVTDTQYF TGTGCCAGCAGCTTAGCTCGGGGAGTTACAGATACGCAGTATTTT . TRBJ2-3 . TRBV7-9
CASSNDGSSTDTQYF TGTGCCAGCAGTAACGACGGTTCTAGCACAGATACGCAGTATTTT . TRBJ2-3 . TRBV6-5
CASSKVGTPRPLYEQYF TGTGCCAGCAGCAAAGTGGGAACCCCCCGGCCACTCTACGAGCAGTACTTC . TRBJ2-7 . TRBV21-1
CSVGTDTQYF TGCAGCGTTGGCACAGATACGCAGTATTTT . TRBJ2-3 . TRBV29-1
CASSLGSATGELFF TGTGCCAGCAGCTTAGGGTCTGCCACCGGGGAGCTGTTTTTT . TRBJ2-2 . TRBV7-6
CASSSSTGGRVNTEAFF TGTGCCAGCAGCTCCTCGACAGGGGGAAGGGTGAACACTGAAGCTTTCTTT . TRBJ1-1 TRBD1 TRBV11-2
CASNEGQGVGQPQHF TGTGCCAGTAACGAGGGACAGGGGGTCGGTCAGCCCCAGCATTTT . TRBJ1-5 TRBD1 TRBV19
CASSFIAGSPNEQFF TGCGCCAGCAGCTTTATAGCGGGATCGCCCAATGAGCAGTTCTTC . TRBJ2-1 TRBD2 TRBV5-1
CASGPGQGGDEQFF TGTGCTAGTGGTCCCGGACAGGGAGGAGATGAGCAGTTCTTC . TRBJ2-1 TRBD1 TRBV12-5
CAISSRDRRETQYF TGTGCCATCAGTAGCCGGGACAGAAGGGAGACCCAGTACTTC . TRBJ2-5 TRBD1 TRBV10-3
CASSSRGISSAFF TGTGCCAGCAGTTCCAGGGGCATTTCTTCGGCTTTCTTT once TRBJ1-1 . TRBV7-9
CASSLALLTNTEAFF TGTGCCAGCAGCTTGGCCCTGCTAACGAACACTGAAGCTTTCTTT . TRBJ1-1 . TRBV5-8
CASSISPGIPPGVYEQYF TGTGCCAGTAGTATTTCCCCGGGGATACCACCGGGAGTGTACGAGCAGTACTTC few TRBJ2-7 . TRBV19
CASSLEAEAFF TGCGCCAGCAGCTTGGAGGCAGAGGCTTTCTTT few TRBJ1-1 . TRBV5-1
CASSTGGVATDTQYF TGTGCCAGTAGCACGGGTGGGGTGGCCACAGATACGCAGTATTTT . TRBJ2-3 . TRBV19
CASSPLAQANTEAFF TGTGCCAGCAGTCCCCTGGCACAGGCGAACACTGAAGCTTTCTTT . TRBJ1-1 . TRBV6-5
CASSEGGLTDTQYF TGCGCCAGCAGTGAGGGCGGGCTAACAGATACGCAGTATTTT . TRBJ2-3 . TRBV10-1
CASSPSDSKRSGANVLTF TGTGCCAGCTCACCAAGTGACTCTAAGAGGTCTGGGGCCAACGTCCTGACTTTC once TRBJ2-6 . TRBV18
CASTEDDLEREPQHF TGTGCCAGCACCGAAGATGACCTCGAACGTGAGCCCCAGCATTTT . TRBJ1-5 . TRBV2